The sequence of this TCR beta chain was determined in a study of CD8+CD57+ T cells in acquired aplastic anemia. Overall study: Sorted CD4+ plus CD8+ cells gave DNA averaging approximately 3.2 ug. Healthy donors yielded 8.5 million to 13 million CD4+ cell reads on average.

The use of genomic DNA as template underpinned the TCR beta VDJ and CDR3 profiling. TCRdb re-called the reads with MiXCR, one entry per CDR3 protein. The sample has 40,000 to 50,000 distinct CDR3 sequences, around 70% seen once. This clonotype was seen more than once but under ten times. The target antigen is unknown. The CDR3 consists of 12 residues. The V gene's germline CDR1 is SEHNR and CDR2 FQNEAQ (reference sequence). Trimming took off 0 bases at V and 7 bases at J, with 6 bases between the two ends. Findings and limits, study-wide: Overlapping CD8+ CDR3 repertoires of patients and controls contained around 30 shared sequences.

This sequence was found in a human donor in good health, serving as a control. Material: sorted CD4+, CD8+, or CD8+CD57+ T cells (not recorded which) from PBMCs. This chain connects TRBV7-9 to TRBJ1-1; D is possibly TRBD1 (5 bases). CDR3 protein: CASSLATVEAFF. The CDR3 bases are TGTGCCAGCAGCTTAGCGACAGTTGAAGCTTTCTTT. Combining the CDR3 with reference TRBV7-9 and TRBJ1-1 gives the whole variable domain DTGVSQNPRHKITKRGQNVTFRCDPISEHNRLYWYRQTLGQGPEFLTYFQNEAQLEKSRLLSDRFSAERPKGSFSTLEIQRTEQGDSAMYLCASSLATVEAFFGQGTRLTVV.